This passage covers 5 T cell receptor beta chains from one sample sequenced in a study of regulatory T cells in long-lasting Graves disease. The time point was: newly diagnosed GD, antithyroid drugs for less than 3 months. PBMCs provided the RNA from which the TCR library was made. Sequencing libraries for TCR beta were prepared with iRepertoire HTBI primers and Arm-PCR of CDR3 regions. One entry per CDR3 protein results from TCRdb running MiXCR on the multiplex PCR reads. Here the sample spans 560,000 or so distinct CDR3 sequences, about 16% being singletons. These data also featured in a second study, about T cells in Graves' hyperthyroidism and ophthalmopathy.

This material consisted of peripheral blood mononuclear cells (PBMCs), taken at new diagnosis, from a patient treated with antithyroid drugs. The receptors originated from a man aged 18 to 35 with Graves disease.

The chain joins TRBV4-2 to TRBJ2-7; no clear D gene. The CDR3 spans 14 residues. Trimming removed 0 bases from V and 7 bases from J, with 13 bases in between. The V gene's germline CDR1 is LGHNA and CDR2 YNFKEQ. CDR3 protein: CASSQEVVGGEQYF. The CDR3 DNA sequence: TGTGCCAGCAGCCAAGAAGTGGTCGGCGGAGAGCAGTACTTC.

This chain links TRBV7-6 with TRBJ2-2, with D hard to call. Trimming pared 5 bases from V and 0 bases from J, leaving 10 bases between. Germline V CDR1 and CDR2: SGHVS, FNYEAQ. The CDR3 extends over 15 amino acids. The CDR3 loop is CASSPRYTNTGELFF. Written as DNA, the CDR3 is TGTGCCAGCAGCCCCCGTTACACGAACACCGGGGAGCTGTTTTTT.

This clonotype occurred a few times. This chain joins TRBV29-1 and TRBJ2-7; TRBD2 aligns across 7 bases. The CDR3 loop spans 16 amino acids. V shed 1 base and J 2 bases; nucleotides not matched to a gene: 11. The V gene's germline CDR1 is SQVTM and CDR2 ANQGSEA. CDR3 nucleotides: TGCAGCGTTGAAGGGGGATCGCGGGAGACCCCCTACGAGCAGTACTTC. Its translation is CSVEGGSRETPYEQYF.

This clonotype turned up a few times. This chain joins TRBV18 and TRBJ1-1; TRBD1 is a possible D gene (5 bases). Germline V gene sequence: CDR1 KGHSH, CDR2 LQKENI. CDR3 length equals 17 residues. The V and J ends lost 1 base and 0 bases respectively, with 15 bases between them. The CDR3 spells CASSPRGLQVMNTEAFF. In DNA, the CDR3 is TGTGCCAGCTCACCACGAGGCCTACAGGTCATGAACACTGAAGCTTTCTTT.

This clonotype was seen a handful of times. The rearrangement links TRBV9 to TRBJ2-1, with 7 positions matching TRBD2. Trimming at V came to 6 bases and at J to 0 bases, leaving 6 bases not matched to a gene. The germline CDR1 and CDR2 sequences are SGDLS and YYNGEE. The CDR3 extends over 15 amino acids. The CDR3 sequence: CASNPSGFSYNEQFF. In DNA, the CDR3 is TGTGCCAGCAACCCTAGCGGATTCTCCTACAATGAGCAGTTCTTC.